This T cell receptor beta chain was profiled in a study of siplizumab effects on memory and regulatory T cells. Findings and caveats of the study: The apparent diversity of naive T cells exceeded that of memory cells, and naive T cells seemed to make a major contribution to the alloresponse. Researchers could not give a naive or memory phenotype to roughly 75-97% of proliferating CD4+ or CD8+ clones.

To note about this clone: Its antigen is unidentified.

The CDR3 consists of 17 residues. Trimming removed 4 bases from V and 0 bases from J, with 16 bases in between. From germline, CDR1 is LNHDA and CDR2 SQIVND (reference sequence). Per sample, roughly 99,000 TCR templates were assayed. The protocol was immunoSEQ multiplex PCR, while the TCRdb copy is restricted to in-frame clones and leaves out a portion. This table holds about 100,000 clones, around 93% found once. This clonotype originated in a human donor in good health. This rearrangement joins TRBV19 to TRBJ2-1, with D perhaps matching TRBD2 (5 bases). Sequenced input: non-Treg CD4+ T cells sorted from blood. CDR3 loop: CASSRAQSGSSYNEQFF. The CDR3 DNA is TGTGCCAGTAGTAGAGCCCAGAGCGGAAGCTCCTACAATGAGCAGTTCTTC.